The 9 T cell receptor beta chains in this list originate from one sample, sequenced in a study of OX40 agonist ivuxolimab in advanced cancers. Assay: immunoSEQ multiplex PCR; the TCRdb copy retains only in-frame clones and omits some. This repertoire shows 80,000 to 95,000 clones, about 90% found once; its top ten account for around 8.7%. This material consisted of CD4+ or CD8+ T cells sorted from blood, taken in a trial of the OX40 agonist ivuxolimab. Source of these receptors: an adult with an advanced solid tumor such as melanoma, head and neck, liver or kidney cancer.

The chain recombines TRBV7-3 with TRBJ2-7, with a weak D call TRBD1 (5 bases). In germline, CDR1 is SGHTA, CDR2 FQGTGA. The CDR3 is 13 residues long. V shed 8 bases and J shed 6 bases, with 17 bases lying between them. CDR3 sequence (DNA): TGTGCCAGCGGGATAAGACAGTCGTCCGAGCAGTACTTC. Its translation: CASGIRQSSEQYF.

The chain carries TRBV27 and TRBJ1-2, with 10 bases aligning to TRBD1. Germline V CDR1 and CDR2: MNHEY, SMNVEV (reference sequence). This CDR3 is 15 amino acids long. J was trimmed by 7 bases and V by 6 bases; bases with no gene match: 11. The CDR3 coding sequence is TGTGCCAGCAGCGAGGGACAGGGGCCGAGGTCTGGCTACACCTTC. Its protein product is CASSEGQGPRSGYTF.

This clone has just one count. This chain connects TRBV30 to TRBJ1-3; D is unclear. The CDR3 is 12 amino acids. Trimming left V 3 bases short and J 7 bases short, with 10 bases between. Germline CDR1 reads GTSNPN; CDR2 reads SVGIG (reference sequence). CDR3 loop: CAWSLFLNTIYF. The CDR3, as DNA: TGTGCCTGGAGCCTGTTTTTGAACACCATATATTTT.

The chain combines TRBV6-5 with TRBJ1-5; D unclear. Trimming took 3 bases from V and 0 from J, leaving 9 bases between them. Germline loops: CDR1 MNHEY, CDR2 SVGAGI. This CDR3 has 15 residues. CDR3 protein: CASSYRADSNQPQHF. The CDR3 DNA is TGTGCCAGCAGTTATCGGGCAGATAGCAATCAGCCCCAGCATTTT.

This chain links TRBV28 with TRBJ2-7; a possible D gene is TRBD2 (5 bases). The ends were cut back, 5 bases at V and 0 bases at J, with 11 bases in the middle. Germline assignment: CDR1 MDHEN and CDR2 SYDVKM. CDR3 length: 14 residues. The chain's CDR3 is CASSPGLNSYEQYF. The CDR3 nucleotides are TGTGCCAGCAGTCCCGGACTGAACTCCTACGAGCAGTACTTC.

This clone was seen only a few times. This sequence joins TRBV19 and TRBJ2-7; 12 nucleotides agree with TRBD1. The CDR3 sequence is 14 residues long. From germline, CDR1 is LNHDA and CDR2 SQIVND (reference sequence). V shed 6 bases and J 2 bases; nucleotides not matched to a gene: 2. CDR3 loop: CASRGTGGPYEQYF. DNA of the CDR3: TGTGCCAGTAGGGGGACAGGGGGCCCCTACGAGCAGTACTTC. Based on the CDR3 plus reference TRBV19 and TRBJ2-7, the full variable domain is DGGITQSPKYLFRKEGQNVTLSCEQNLNHDAMYWYRQDPGQGLRLIYYSQIVNDFQKGDIAEGYSVSREKKESFPLTVTSAQKNPTAFYLCASRGTGGPYEQYFGPGTRLTVT.

This chain joins TRBV13 and TRBJ2-3, with 11 bases identical to TRBD1. The CDR3 is 16 residues long. Per germline, CDR1 PRHDT and CDR2 FYEKMQ (reference sequence). Trimming removed 6 bases from V and 4 bases from J; junction bases left unmatched: 9. The CDR3 region has the DNA TGTGCCAGCAGTTCTCCGGGACAGGGGGGCCCAGATACGCAGTATTTT. It encodes CASSSPGQGGPDTQYF.

The V and J genes are TRBV10-3 and TRBJ1-2; no firm D call. There are 16 residues in the CDR3. Trimming cost V 7 bases and J 1 base, with 19 bases left between them. Germline-derived CDR1 and CDR2 are ENHRY and SYGVKD. The CDR3 protein is CAINADGRSYNYGYTF. The CDR3 DNA follows: TGTGCCATCAACGCAGACGGAAGATCGTATAACTATGGCTACACCTTC.

This chain uses TRBV5-1 with TRBJ1-4; tentatively, D is TRBD1 (6 bases). Germline V gives CDR1 SGHRS, CDR2 YFSETQ. The V end lost 4 bases, the J end lost 8 bases, and 18 bases lay between the germline ends. This CDR3 is 15 amino acids long. CDR3 nucleotides: TGCGCCAGCAGCCCGCCCGGGGGCGGGGGGGAAAAACTGTTTTTT. This gives the protein CASSPPGGGGEKLFF.